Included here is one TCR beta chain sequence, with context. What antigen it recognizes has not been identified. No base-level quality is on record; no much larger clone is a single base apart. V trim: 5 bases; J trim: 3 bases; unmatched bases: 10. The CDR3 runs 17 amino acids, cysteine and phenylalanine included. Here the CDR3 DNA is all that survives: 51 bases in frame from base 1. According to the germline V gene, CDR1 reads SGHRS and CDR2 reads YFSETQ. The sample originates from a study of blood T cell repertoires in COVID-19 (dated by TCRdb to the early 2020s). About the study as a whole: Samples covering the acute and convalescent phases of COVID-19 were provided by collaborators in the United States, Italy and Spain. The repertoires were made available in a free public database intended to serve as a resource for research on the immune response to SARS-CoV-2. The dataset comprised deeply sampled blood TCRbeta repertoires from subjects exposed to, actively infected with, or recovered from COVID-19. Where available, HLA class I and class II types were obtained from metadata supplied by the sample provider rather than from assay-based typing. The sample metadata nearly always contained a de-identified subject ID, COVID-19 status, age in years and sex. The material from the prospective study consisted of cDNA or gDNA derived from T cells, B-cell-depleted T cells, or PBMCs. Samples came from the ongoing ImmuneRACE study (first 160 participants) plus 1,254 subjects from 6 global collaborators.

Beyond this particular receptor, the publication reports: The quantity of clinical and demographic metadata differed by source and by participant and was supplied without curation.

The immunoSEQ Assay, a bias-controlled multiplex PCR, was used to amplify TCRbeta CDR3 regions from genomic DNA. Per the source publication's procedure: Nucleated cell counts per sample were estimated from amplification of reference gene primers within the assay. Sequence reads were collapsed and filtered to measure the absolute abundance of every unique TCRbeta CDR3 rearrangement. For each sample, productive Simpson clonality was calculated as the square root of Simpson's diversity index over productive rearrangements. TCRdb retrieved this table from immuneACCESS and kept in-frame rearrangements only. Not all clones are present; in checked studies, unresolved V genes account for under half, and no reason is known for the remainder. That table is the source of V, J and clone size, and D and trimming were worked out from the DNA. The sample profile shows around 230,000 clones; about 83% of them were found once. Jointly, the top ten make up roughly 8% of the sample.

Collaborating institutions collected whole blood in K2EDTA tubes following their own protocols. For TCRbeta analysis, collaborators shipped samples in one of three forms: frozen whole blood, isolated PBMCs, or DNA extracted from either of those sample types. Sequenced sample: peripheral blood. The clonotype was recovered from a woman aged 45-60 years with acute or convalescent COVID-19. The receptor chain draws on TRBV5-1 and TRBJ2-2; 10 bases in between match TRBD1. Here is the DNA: TGCGCCAGCAGACAGACAGGGGGCGCGTCGGACACCGGGGAGCTGTTTTTT. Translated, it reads CASRQTGGASDTGELFF.